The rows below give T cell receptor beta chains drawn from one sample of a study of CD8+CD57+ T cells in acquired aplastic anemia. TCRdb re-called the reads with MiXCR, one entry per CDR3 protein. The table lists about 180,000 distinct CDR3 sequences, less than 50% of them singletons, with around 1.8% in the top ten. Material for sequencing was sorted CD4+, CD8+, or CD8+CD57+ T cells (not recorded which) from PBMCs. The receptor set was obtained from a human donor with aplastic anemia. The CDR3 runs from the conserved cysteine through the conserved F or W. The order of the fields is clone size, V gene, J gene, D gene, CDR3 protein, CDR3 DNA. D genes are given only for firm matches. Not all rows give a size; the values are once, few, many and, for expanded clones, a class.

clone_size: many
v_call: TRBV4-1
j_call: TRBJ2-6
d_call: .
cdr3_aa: CASSQVGSGANVLTF
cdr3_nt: TGCGCCAGCAGCCAAGTTGGGTCTGGGGCCAACGTCCTGACTTTC

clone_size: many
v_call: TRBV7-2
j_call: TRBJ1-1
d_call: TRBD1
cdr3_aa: CASSLGQGLITEAFF
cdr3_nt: TGTGCCAGCAGCTTAGGACAGGGGCTAATCACTGAAGCTTTCTTT

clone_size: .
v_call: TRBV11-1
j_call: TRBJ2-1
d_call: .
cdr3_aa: CASSLAGNSNKQFF
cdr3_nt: TGTGCCAGCAGCTTGGCGGGTAACTCCAATAAGCAGTTCTTC

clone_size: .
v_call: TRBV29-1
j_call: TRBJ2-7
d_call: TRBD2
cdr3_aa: CSAVGGSVYEQYF
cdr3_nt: TGCAGCGCCGTCGGCGGGAGCGTTTACGAGCAGTACTTC

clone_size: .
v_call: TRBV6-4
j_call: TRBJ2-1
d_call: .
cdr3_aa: CASSDSIETGEQFF
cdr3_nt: TGTGCCAGCAGTGACTCGATTGAAACGGGGGAGCAGTTCTTC

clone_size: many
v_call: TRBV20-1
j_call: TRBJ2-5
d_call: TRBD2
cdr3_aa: CSARDSRLAGEETQYF
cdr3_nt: TGCAGTGCTAGAGATTCGCGACTAGCGGGAGAGGAGACCCAGTACTTC

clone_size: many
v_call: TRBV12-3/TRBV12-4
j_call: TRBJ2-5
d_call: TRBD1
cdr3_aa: CASSRNRGRLEETQYF
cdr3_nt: TGTGCCAGCAGTAGAAACAGGGGGAGATTAGAAGAGACCCAGTACTTC

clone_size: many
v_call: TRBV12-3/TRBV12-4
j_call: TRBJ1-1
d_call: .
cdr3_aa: CASKNSRVNTEAFF
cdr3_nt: TGTGCCAGCAAAAACTCGAGGGTGAACACTGAAGCTTTCTTT

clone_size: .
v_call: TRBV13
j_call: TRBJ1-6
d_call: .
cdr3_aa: CASSSPGFGRSPLHF
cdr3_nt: TGTGCCAGCAGCTCTCCAGGGTTCGGGCGGTCACCCCTCCACTTT

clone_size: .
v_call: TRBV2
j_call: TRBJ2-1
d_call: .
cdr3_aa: CASARDSNNEQFF
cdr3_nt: TGTGCCAGCGCCCGGGACTCCAACAATGAGCAGTTCTTC

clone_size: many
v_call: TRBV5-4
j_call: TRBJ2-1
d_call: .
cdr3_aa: CASSAPLAYNEQFF
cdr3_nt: TGTGCCAGCAGCGCCCCGCTAGCATACAATGAGCAGTTCTTC

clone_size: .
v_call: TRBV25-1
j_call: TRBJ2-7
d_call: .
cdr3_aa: CASSTRTDLYEQYF
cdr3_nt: TGTGCCAGCAGTACCCGGACAGATCTCTACGAGCAGTACTTC

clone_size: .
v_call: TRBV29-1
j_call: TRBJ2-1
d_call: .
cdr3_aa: CSVDAHGSYNEQFF
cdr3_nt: TGCAGCGTTGACGCCCACGGATCCTACAATGAGCAGTTCTTC

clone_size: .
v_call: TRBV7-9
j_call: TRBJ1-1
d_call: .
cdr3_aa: CASSPEGTEAFF
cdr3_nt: TGTGCCAGCAGCCCGGAGGGGACTGAAGCTTTCTTT

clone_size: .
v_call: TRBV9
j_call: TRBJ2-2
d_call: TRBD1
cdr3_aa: CASSQRGQLNAGELFF
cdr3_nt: TGTGCCAGCAGCCAAAGGGGACAGCTAAACGCCGGGGAGCTGTTTTTT

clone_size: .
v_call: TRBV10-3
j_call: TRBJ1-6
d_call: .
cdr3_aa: CAISSVGGRDSPLHF
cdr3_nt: TGTGCCATCAGTTCGGTTGGGGGGCGCGATTCACCCCTCCACTTT

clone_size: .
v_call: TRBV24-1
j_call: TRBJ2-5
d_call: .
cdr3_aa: CATSEDHSETQYF
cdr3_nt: TGTGCCACCAGTGAAGATCACTCGGAGACCCAGTACTTC

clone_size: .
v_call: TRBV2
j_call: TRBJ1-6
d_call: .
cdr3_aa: CARQGGNSPLHF
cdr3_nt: TGTGCCAGACAGGGAGGGAATTCACCCCTCCACTTT

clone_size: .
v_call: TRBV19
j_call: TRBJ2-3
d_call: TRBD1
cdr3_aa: CASSIGQGADTQYF
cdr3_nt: TGTGCCAGTAGTATAGGACAGGGGGCGGATACGCAGTATTTT

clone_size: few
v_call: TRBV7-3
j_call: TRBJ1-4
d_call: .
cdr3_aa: CASSFQILGGSNEKLFF
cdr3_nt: TGTGCCAGCAGCTTCCAAATTTTAGGGGGGAGTAATGAAAAACTGTTTTTT

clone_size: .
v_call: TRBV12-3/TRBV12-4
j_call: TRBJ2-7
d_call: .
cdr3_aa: CASSPGLRLIYEQYF
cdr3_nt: TGTGCCAGCAGTCCGGGGCTCCGGCTGATATACGAGCAGTACTTC

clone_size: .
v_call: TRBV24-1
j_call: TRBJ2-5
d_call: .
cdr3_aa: CATSVGGRDQETQYF
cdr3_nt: TGTGCCACCAGTGTCGGCGGAAGAGACCAAGAGACCCAGTACTTC

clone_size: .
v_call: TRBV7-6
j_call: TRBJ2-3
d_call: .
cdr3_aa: CASSLVPADTQYF
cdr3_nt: TGTGCCAGCAGCTTAGTGCCGGCAGATACGCAGTATTTT

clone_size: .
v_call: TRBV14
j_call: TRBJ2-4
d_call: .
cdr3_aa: CASSQGVIGIQYF
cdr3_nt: TGTGCCAGCAGCCAAGGTGTCATTGGCATTCAGTACTTC